This TCR beta chain emerged from a study of OX40 agonist ivuxolimab in advanced cancers. Study information: At 0.01 to 10 mg/kg, ivuxolimab was administered intravenously to patients every 2 weeks. At 82.7% male, the cohort had a mean age of 60 years, ranging from roughly 20 to 79. Study-wide points: Low normalized T-cell clonal expansion was additionally recorded for some nonresponders.

Per germline, CDR1 SGHDT and CDR2 YYEEEE. V dropped 0 bases and J dropped 2 bases, with 13 bases sitting between them. This CDR3 has 16 residues. The protocol was immunoSEQ multiplex PCR, while the TCRdb copy is restricted to in-frame clones and leaves out a portion. The table shows tens of thousands of clones, with under 90% occurring only once. With regard to this clone: Its antigen is as yet unknown.

The TCR comes from an adult with an advanced solid tumor such as melanoma, head and neck, liver or kidney cancer. The V call is TRBV5-6, the J call TRBJ2-3, with D maybe TRBD1 (6 bases). The material sequenced was CD4+ or CD8+ T cells sorted from blood, taken in a trial of the OX40 agonist ivuxolimab. The CDR3 bases are TGTGCCAGCAGCTTGGGACAGGTTTTCTTCACAGATACGCAGTATTTT. This gives the protein CASSLGQVFFTDTQYF.